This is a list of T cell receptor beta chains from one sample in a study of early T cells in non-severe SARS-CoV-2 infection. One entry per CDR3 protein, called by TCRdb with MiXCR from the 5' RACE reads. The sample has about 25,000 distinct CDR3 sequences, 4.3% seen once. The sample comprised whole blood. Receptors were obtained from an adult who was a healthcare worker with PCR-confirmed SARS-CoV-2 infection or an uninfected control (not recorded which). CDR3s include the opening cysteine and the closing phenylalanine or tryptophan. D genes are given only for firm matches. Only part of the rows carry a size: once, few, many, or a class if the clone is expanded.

CDR3nt: TGCGCCAGCAGCCCCTCTAGAAATGAGCAGTTCTTC
CDR3aa: CASSPSRNEQFF
abundance: NA
v_gene: TRBV5-1
j_gene: TRBJ2-1
d_gene: NA

CDR3nt: TGTGCCACCAGAGCATCCGGGACTAGCATGGAGACCCAGTACTTC
CDR3aa: CATRASGTSMETQYF
abundance: many
v_gene: TRBV24-1
j_gene: TRBJ2-5
d_gene: TRBD2

CDR3nt: TGTGCCAGCAGTTTAGTGGGTTACCAAGAGACCCAGTACTTC
CDR3aa: CASSLVGYQETQYF
abundance: many
v_gene: TRBV27
j_gene: TRBJ2-5
d_gene: NA

CDR3nt: TGTGCCAGCAGCTTAGACAGGGACAGGGGGCGCCACGAGCAGTACTTC
CDR3aa: CASSLDRDRGRHEQYF
abundance: NA
v_gene: TRBV7-9
j_gene: TRBJ2-7
d_gene: TRBD1

CDR3nt: TGTGCCAGCAGTTACTCTAGCGGGGGGGCATATACGCAGTATTTT
CDR3aa: CASSYSSGGAYTQYF
abundance: many
v_gene: TRBV6-5
j_gene: TRBJ2-3
d_gene: TRBD2

CDR3nt: TGTGCCAGCAGCTTATTCGCCGGGGAGCTGTTTTTT
CDR3aa: CASSLFAGELFF
abundance: many
v_gene: TRBV11-2
j_gene: TRBJ2-2
d_gene: NA

CDR3nt: TGTGCCAGCGTCTCGGGGGCCCTACATGTTTACGAGCAGTACTTC
CDR3aa: CASVSGALHVYEQYF
abundance: many
v_gene: TRBV2
j_gene: TRBJ2-7
d_gene: NA

CDR3nt: TGCAGCGTGGGGGAGGGGACTCTCACCGGGGAGCTGTTTTTT
CDR3aa: CSVGEGTLTGELFF
abundance: few
v_gene: TRBV29-1
j_gene: TRBJ2-2
d_gene: TRBD2

CDR3nt: TGTGCCAGCAGCTTATTCTCACCACCCGATTACAATGAGCAGTTCTTC
CDR3aa: CASSLFSPPDYNEQFF
abundance: NA
v_gene: TRBV7-9
j_gene: TRBJ2-1
d_gene: NA

CDR3nt: TGTGCCAGCAGCAACCGGCGATACGCTCGCGGCTACACCTTC
CDR3aa: CASSNRRYARGYTF
abundance: many
v_gene: TRBV28
j_gene: TRBJ1-2
d_gene: NA

CDR3nt: TGTGCCAGCTCACCACTCAAAGAGACTCACAATGAGCAGTTCTTC
CDR3aa: CASSPLKETHNEQFF
abundance: many
v_gene: TRBV18
j_gene: TRBJ2-1
d_gene: NA

CDR3nt: TGTGCCAGCAGCCTCAAGTTTCAGCAGTTCTTC
CDR3aa: CASSLKFQQFF
abundance: many
v_gene: TRBV2
j_gene: TRBJ2-1
d_gene: NA

CDR3nt: TGTGCCAGCAGCTTGAAAAGGAATGAGCAGTTCTTC
CDR3aa: CASSLKRNEQFF
abundance: few
v_gene: TRBV5-6
j_gene: TRBJ2-1
d_gene: NA

CDR3nt: TGTGCCAGCAGTTGGGGGGACTATGGCTACACCTTC
CDR3aa: CASSWGDYGYTF
abundance: many
v_gene: TRBV6-5
j_gene: TRBJ1-2
d_gene: NA

CDR3nt: TGTGCCAGCAGCCTGAGGACAGGAATGACCTACGAGCAGTACTTC
CDR3aa: CASSLRTGMTYEQYF
abundance: many
v_gene: TRBV7-2
j_gene: TRBJ2-7
d_gene: TRBD1

CDR3nt: TGCAGTGCTAGAGATTCCCGGGCCTACAATGAGCAGTTCTTC
CDR3aa: CSARDSRAYNEQFF
abundance: many
v_gene: TRBV20-1
j_gene: TRBJ2-1
d_gene: NA

CDR3nt: TGTGCCAGCAGCCGAGACTCATCCTTTTCCTACGAGCAGTACTTC
CDR3aa: CASSRDSSFSYEQYF
abundance: many
v_gene: TRBV7-8
j_gene: TRBJ2-7
d_gene: NA

CDR3nt: TGTGCCAGCAGCCAAGGACTGGATGAAAAACTGTTTTTT
CDR3aa: CASSQGLDEKLFF
abundance: few
v_gene: TRBV7-2
j_gene: TRBJ1-4
d_gene: NA

CDR3nt: TGTGCCAGCAGTCAGGGGCGAGGGGAGACCCAGTACTTC
CDR3aa: CASSQGRGETQYF
abundance: medium-sized
v_gene: TRBV6-4
j_gene: TRBJ2-5
d_gene: NA

CDR3nt: TGTGCCAGCACCCTAGAGGTTCGACCCCAAGAGACCCAGTACTTC
CDR3aa: CASTLEVRPQETQYF
abundance: NA
v_gene: TRBV7-8
j_gene: TRBJ2-5
d_gene: NA

CDR3nt: TGTGCCAGCAAGCAATCCCCCTACACAGATACGCAGTATTTT
CDR3aa: CASKQSPYTDTQYF
abundance: few
v_gene: TRBV7-3
j_gene: TRBJ2-3
d_gene: NA

CDR3nt: TGTGCCAGCTCACCATCGAACCTAGGCGAGCAGTACTTC
CDR3aa: CASSPSNLGEQYF
abundance: medium-sized
v_gene: TRBV18
j_gene: TRBJ2-7
d_gene: NA

CDR3nt: TGTGCCAGCAGTAAAGCGGGGGGGCCGAATAATGAGCAGTTCTTC
CDR3aa: CASSKAGGPNNEQFF
abundance: many
v_gene: TRBV11-3
j_gene: TRBJ2-1
d_gene: TRBD2

CDR3nt: TGTGCCACCAGTGATCGGCCCGATCAGCCCCAGCATTTT
CDR3aa: CATSDRPDQPQHF
abundance: few
v_gene: TRBV24-1
j_gene: TRBJ1-5
d_gene: NA

CDR3nt: TGCAGTGCTAGTAGGGGGGCCGGTGGACTAGCGGGAGTTTGGGGCGAGCAGTACTTC
CDR3aa: CSASRGAGGLAGVWGEQYF
abundance: few
v_gene: TRBV20-1
j_gene: TRBJ2-7
d_gene: TRBD2

CDR3nt: TGTGCCAGCAGCAAGAAGGACAGTAACACAGATACGCAGTATTTT
CDR3aa: CASSKKDSNTDTQYF
abundance: many
v_gene: TRBV21-1
j_gene: TRBJ2-3
d_gene: NA

CDR3nt: TGTGCCAGTAGTATCTTCCCCGGCAGGGGTACCCCAAATGAGCAGTTCTTC
CDR3aa: CASSIFPGRGTPNEQFF
abundance: many
v_gene: TRBV19
j_gene: TRBJ2-1
d_gene: NA

CDR3nt: TGTGCCAGCAGCCCAGGGACTAGCGGGGAAGACAATGAGCAGTTCTTC
CDR3aa: CASSPGTSGEDNEQFF
abundance: many
v_gene: TRBV11-3
j_gene: TRBJ2-1
d_gene: TRBD2

CDR3nt: TGTGCCAGCGCAGGGACAGGGGGCACAGATACGCAGTATTTT
CDR3aa: CASAGTGGTDTQYF
abundance: many
v_gene: TRBV6-4
j_gene: TRBJ2-3
d_gene: TRBD1

CDR3nt: TGTGCCAGCAGCCCCTCCTCTGGGGCCAACGTCCTGACTTTC
CDR3aa: CASSPSSGANVLTF
abundance: many
v_gene: TRBV11-3
j_gene: TRBJ2-6
d_gene: NA

CDR3nt: TGTGCCTGGAGAGGAGGGTCGAACACTGAAGCTTTCTTT
CDR3aa: CAWRGGSNTEAFF
abundance: NA
v_gene: TRBV30
j_gene: TRBJ1-1
d_gene: NA

CDR3nt: TGTGCCAGTCTTCAGCGGGGCGGTGAAAAACTGTTTTTT
CDR3aa: CASLQRGGEKLFF
abundance: many
v_gene: TRBV27
j_gene: TRBJ1-4
d_gene: NA

CDR3nt: TGTGCCAGCAGCTTCGTCCCGGTCTACGAGCAGTACTTC
CDR3aa: CASSFVPVYEQYF
abundance: NA
v_gene: TRBV7-9
j_gene: TRBJ2-7
d_gene: NA

CDR3nt: TGCGCCACTTCACTTGGGGGGTTCGACACTGAAGCTTTCTTT
CDR3aa: CATSLGGFDTEAFF
abundance: many
v_gene: TRBV5-1
j_gene: TRBJ1-1
d_gene: NA

CDR3nt: TGTGCCAGCAGTTACCCGGGACTAGCGGGGGGAACCTACAATGAGCAGTTCTTC
CDR3aa: CASSYPGLAGGTYNEQFF
abundance: few
v_gene: TRBV6-2/TRBV6-3
j_gene: TRBJ2-1
d_gene: TRBD2

CDR3nt: TGTGCCAGCAGCTTGGGCCGGAGGGATAACTATGGCTACACCTTC
CDR3aa: CASSLGRRDNYGYTF
abundance: many
v_gene: TRBV5-6
j_gene: TRBJ1-2
d_gene: NA

CDR3nt: TGTGCCAGCAGCCCTCGACAGGCCCAAGAGACCCAGTACTTC
CDR3aa: CASSPRQAQETQYF
abundance: many
v_gene: TRBV7-9
j_gene: TRBJ2-5
d_gene: NA

CDR3nt: TGTGCCAGCAGCAGCCTGGGGGAGCAGTACTTC
CDR3aa: CASSSLGEQYF
abundance: few
v_gene: TRBV12-3/TRBV12-4
j_gene: TRBJ2-7
d_gene: NA

CDR3nt: TGTGCCAGCAGCTTGGCCCAGCGGGAGGTCCCCTACGAGCAGTACTTC
CDR3aa: CASSLAQREVPYEQYF
abundance: NA
v_gene: TRBV5-5
j_gene: TRBJ2-7
d_gene: TRBD2

CDR3nt: TGTGCCAGCAGCCAAAGCCCCGGGACAACTAACACTGAAGCTTTCTTT
CDR3aa: CASSQSPGTTNTEAFF
abundance: many
v_gene: TRBV7-6
j_gene: TRBJ1-1
d_gene: NA

CDR3nt: TGTGCCAGCAGTTACGGGACCCCTGTCGAGCAGTTCTTC
CDR3aa: CASSYGTPVEQFF
abundance: many
v_gene: TRBV6-6
j_gene: TRBJ2-1
d_gene: NA

CDR3nt: TGCGCCAGCAGCCTCGACAGGGGAGGAGAGACCCAGTACTTC
CDR3aa: CASSLDRGGETQYF
abundance: few
v_gene: TRBV10-2
j_gene: TRBJ2-5
d_gene: TRBD1

CDR3nt: TGCAGTGCTACGGGACACACGCTGGATGAGCAGTTCTTC
CDR3aa: CSATGHTLDEQFF
abundance: NA
v_gene: TRBV20-1
j_gene: TRBJ2-1
d_gene: NA

CDR3nt: TGTGCCATCAGTGGTCCTTCCAGGGAGCAGTACTTC
CDR3aa: CAISGPSREQYF
abundance: many
v_gene: TRBV10-3
j_gene: TRBJ2-7
d_gene: NA

CDR3nt: TGTGCCAGCAGCTTGCGTCTAGCGGACACCGGGGAGCTGTTTTTT
CDR3aa: CASSLRLADTGELFF
abundance: many
v_gene: TRBV7-9
j_gene: TRBJ2-2
d_gene: TRBD2

CDR3nt: TGTGCCAGCAGCCCCCGAACATCGCCCGTAGGCGGGGAGCTGTTTTTT
CDR3aa: CASSPRTSPVGGELFF
abundance: few
v_gene: TRBV6-1
j_gene: TRBJ2-2
d_gene: NA

CDR3nt: TGTGCCAGCAGCTTAGGACCAGGGGGCACTGAAGCTTTCTTT
CDR3aa: CASSLGPGGTEAFF
abundance: many
v_gene: TRBV11-2
j_gene: TRBJ1-1
d_gene: TRBD1

CDR3nt: TGTGCCAGCAGCTTAGGGGACAGTCCCTACGAGCAGTACTTC
CDR3aa: CASSLGDSPYEQYF
abundance: many
v_gene: TRBV7-3
j_gene: TRBJ2-7
d_gene: TRBD1

CDR3nt: TGTGCCAGCAGCCATCCTCGATCCGGGGAGACCCAGTACTTC
CDR3aa: CASSHPRSGETQYF
abundance: many
v_gene: TRBV4-2
j_gene: TRBJ2-5
d_gene: NA

CDR3nt: TGCGCCAGCAGGCGGAGCGGGGAGACGGATACGCAGTATTTT
CDR3aa: CASRRSGETDTQYF
abundance: many
v_gene: TRBV5-1
j_gene: TRBJ2-3
d_gene: TRBD2

CDR3nt: TGTGCCAGTAGTTCCCCGGGACTAGTGGATTCCTACGAGCAGTACTTC
CDR3aa: CASSSPGLVDSYEQYF
abundance: NA
v_gene: TRBV19
j_gene: TRBJ2-7
d_gene: TRBD2

CDR3nt: TGTGCCAGCAGCTCGGGGGGGTCGCCCTACAATGAGCAGTTCTTC
CDR3aa: CASSSGGSPYNEQFF
abundance: NA
v_gene: TRBV11-3
j_gene: TRBJ2-1
d_gene: TRBD2

CDR3nt: TGTGCCACCAGCAGAGATGAGTACGAGACCCAGTACTTC
CDR3aa: CATSRDEYETQYF
abundance: few
v_gene: TRBV15
j_gene: TRBJ2-5
d_gene: NA